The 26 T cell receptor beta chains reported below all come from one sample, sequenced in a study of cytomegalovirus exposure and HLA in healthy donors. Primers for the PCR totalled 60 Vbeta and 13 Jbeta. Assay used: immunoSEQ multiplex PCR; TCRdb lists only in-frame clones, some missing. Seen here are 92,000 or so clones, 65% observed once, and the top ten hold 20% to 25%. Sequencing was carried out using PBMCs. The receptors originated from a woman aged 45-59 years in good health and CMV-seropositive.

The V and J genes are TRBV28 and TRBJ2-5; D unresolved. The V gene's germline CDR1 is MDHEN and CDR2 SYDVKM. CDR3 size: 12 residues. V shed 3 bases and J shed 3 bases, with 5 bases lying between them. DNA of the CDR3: TGTGCCAGCAGTTTTAACAAAGAGACCCAGTACTTC. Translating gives CASSFNKETQYF.

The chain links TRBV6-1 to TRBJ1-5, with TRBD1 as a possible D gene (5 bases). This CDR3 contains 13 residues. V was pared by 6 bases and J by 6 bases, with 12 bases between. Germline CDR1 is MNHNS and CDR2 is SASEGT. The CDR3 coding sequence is TGTGCCAGCAGCCCCGGGGGGTTTCAGCCCCAGCATTTT. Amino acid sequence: CASSPGGFQPQHF.

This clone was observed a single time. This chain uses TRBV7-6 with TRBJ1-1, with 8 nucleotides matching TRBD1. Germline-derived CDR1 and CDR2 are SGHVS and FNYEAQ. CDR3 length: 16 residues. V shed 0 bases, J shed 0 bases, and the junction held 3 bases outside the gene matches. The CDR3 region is CASSLADRELNTEAFF. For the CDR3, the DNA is TGTGCCAGCAGCTTAGCGGACAGGGAGCTGAACACTGAAGCTTTCTTT.

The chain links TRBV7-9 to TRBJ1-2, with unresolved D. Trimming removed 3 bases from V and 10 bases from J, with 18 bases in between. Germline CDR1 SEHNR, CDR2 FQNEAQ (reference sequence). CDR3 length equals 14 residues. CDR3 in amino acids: CASSFVTRPRDYTF. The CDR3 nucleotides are TGTGCCAGCAGCTTCGTCACAAGGCCGCGGGACTACACCTTC. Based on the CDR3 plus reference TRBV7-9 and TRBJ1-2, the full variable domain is DTGVSQNPRHKITKRGQNVTFRCDPISEHNRLYWYRQTLGQGPEFLTYFQNEAQLEKSRLLSDRFSAERPKGSFSTLEIQRTEQGDSAMYLCASSFVTRPRDYTFGSGTRLTVV.

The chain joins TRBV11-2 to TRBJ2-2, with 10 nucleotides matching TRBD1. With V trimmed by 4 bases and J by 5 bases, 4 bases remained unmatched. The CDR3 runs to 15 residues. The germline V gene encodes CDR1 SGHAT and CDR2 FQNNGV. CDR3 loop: CASSYWTGGTGELFF. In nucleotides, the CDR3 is TGTGCCAGCAGCTATTGGACAGGGGGTACCGGGGAGCTGTTTTTT.

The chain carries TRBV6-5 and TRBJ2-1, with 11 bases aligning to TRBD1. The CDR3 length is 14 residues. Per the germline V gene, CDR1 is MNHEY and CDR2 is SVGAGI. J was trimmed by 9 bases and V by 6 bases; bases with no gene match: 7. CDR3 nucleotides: TGTGCCAGCAGGACAGGGACAGGGGGGCGTGAGCAGTTCTTC. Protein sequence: CASRTGTGGREQFF.

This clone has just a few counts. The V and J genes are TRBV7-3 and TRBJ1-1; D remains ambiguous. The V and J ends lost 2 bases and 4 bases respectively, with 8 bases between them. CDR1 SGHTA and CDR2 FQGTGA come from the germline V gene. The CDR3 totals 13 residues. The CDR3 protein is CASSLDTLTEAFF. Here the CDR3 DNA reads TGTGCCAGCAGCTTAGACACCCTCACTGAAGCTTTCTTT.

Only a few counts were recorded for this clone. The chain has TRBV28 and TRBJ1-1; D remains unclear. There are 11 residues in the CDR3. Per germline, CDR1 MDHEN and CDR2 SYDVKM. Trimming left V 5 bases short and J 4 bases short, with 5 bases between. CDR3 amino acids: CASSPRTEAFF. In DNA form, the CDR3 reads TGTGCCAGCAGTCCCCGCACTGAAGCTTTCTTT.

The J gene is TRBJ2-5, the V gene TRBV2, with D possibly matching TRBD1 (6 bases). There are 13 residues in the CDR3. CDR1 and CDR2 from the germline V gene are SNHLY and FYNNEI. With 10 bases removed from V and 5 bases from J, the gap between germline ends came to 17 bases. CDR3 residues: CATSRGIRETQYF. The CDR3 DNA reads TGTGCCACTTCGAGGGGGATCCGGGAGACCCAGTACTTC. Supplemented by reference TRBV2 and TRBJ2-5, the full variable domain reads EPEVTQTPSHQVTQMGQEVILRCVPISNHLYFYWYRQILGQKVEFLVSFYNNEISEKSEIFDDQFSVERPDGSNFTLKIRSTKLEDSAMYFCATSRGIRETQYFGPGTRLLVL.

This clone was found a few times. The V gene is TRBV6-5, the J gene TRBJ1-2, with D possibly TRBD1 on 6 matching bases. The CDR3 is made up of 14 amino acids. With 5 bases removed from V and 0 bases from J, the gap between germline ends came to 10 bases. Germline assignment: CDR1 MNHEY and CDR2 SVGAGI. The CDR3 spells CASSRDIANYGYTF. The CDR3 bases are TGTGCCAGCAGTCGGGACATCGCTAACTATGGCTACACCTTC.

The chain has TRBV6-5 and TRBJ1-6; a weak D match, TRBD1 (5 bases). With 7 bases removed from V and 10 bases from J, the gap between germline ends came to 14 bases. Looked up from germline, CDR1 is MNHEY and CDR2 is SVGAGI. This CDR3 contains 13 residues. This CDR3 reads CASTDRRGSPLHF. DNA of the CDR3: TGTGCCAGCACCGACCGTCGGGGGTCACCCCTCCACTTT.

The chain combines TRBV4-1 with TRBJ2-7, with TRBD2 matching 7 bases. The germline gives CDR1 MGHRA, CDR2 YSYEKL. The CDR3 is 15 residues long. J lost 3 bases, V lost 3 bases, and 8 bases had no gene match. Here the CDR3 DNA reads TGCGCCAGCAGCCAGGGGGGGAACGGTCTCTACGAGCAGTACTTC. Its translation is CASSQGGNGLYEQYF.

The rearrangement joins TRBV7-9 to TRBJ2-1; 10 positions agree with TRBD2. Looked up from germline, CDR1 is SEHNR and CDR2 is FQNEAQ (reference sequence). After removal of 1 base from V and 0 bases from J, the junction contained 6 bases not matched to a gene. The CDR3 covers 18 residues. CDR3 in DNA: TGTGCCAGCAGCTTAGAGAACCTAGCGGGGGACTCCTACAATGAGCAGTTCTTC. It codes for CASSLENLAGDSYNEQFF.

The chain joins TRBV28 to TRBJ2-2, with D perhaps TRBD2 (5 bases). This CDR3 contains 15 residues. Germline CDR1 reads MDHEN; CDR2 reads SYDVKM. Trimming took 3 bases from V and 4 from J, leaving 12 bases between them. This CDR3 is CASSFQFAGTGELFF. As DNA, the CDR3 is TGTGCCAGCAGTTTTCAGTTCGCGGGCACCGGGGAGCTGTTTTTT.

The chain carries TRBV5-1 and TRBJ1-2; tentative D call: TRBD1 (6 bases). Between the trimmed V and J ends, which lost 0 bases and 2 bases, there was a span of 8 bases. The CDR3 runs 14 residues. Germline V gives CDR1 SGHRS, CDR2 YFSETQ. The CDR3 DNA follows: TGCGCCAGCAGCTTGGAAACAGGGAACTATGGCTACACCTTC. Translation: CASSLETGNYGYTF.

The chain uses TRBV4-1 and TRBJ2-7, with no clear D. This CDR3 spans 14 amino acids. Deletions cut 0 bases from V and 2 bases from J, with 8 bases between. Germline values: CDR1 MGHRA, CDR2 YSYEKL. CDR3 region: CASSQDRVTYEQYF. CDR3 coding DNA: TGCGCCAGCAGCCAAGATCGGGTCACCTACGAGCAGTACTTC.

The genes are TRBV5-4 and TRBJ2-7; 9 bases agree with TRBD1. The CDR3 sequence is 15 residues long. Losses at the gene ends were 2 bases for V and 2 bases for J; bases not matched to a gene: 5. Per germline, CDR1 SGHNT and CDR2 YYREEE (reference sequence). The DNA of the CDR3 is TGTGCCAGCAGCTTCCTAGACAGGGGGACCTACGAGCAGTACTTC. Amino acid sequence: CASSFLDRGTYEQYF. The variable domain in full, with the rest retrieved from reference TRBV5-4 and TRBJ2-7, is ETGVTQSPTHLIKTRGQQVTLRCSSQSGHNTVSWYQQALGQGPQFIFQYYREEENGRGNFPPRFSGLQFPNYSSELNVNALELDDSALYLCASSFLDRGTYEQYFGPGTRLTVT.

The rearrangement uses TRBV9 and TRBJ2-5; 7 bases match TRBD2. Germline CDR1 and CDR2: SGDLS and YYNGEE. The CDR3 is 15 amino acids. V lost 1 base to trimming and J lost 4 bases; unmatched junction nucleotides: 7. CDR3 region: CASSVSSGVSETQYF. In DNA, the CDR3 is TGTGCCAGCAGCGTATCCAGCGGGGTGTCAGAGACCCAGTACTTC.

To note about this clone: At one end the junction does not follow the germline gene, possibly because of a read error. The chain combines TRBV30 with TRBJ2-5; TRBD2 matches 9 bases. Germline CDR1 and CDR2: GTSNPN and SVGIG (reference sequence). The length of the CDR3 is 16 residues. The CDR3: CAWSPFGLAYQEAQYF. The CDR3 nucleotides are TGTGCCTGGAGTCCCTTTGGACTAGCGTACCAAGAGGCCCAGTACTTC.

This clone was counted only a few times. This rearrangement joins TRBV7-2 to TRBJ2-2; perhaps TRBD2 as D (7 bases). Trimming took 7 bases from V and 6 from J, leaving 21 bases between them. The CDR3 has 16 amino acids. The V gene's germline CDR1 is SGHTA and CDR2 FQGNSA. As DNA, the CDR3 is TGTGCCAGCAACACAGTAGGGGGGGCCGAGTCCGGGGAGCTGTTTTTT. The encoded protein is CASNTVGGAESGELFF.

CDR3 nucleotides: TGTGCCAGCAGCCCCGCTAGCGGGGCGTACAATGAGCAGTTCTTC. It codes for CASSPASGAYNEQFF. The rearrangement uses TRBV14 and TRBJ2-1; 9 nucleotides match TRBD2. Germline lookup yields CDR1 SGHDN and CDR2 FVKESK. The CDR3 spans 15 residues. V trimming: 4 bases; J trimming: 4 bases; junction bases outside the gene matches: 5. The variable domain in full, completed from reference TRBV14 and TRBJ2-1, reads EAGVTQFPSHSVIEKGQTVTLRCDPISGHDNLYWYRRVMGKEIKFLLHFVKESKQDESGMPNNRFLAERTGGTYSTLKVQPAELEDSGVYFCASSPASGAYNEQFFGPGTRLTVL.

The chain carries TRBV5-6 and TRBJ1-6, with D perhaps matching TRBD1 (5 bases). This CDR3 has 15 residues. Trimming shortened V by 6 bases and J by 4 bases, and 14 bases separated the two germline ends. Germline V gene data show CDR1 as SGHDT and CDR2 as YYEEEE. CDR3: CASIPGLSYNSPLHF. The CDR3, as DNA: TGTGCCAGCATCCCGGGACTGAGTTATAATTCACCCCTCCACTTT.

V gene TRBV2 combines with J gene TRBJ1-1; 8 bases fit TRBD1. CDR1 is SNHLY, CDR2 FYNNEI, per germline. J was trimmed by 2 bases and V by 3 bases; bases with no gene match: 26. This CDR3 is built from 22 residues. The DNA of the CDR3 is TGTGCCAGCAGTGATAGGGTCCCTGCCAGGGGGCGAGGGCAAGCATCTAACACTGAAGCTTTCTTT. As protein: CASSDRVPARGRGQASNTEAFF.

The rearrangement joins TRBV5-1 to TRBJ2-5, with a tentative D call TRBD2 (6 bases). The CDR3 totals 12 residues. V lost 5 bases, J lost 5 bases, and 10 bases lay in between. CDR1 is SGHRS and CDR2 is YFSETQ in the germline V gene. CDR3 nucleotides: TGCGCCAGCAGTTGGGACTCGGAGACCCAGTACTTC. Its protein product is CASSWDSETQYF. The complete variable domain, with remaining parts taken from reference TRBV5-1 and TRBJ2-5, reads KAGVTQTPRYLIKTRGQQVTLSCSPISGHRSVSWYQQTPGQGLQFLFEYFSETQRNKGNFPGRFSGRQFSNSRSEMNVSTLELGDSALYLCASSWDSETQYFGPGTRLLVL.

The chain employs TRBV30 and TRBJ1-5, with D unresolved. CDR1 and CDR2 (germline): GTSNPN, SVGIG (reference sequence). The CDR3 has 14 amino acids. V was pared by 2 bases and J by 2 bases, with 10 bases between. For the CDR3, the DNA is TGTGCCTGGAGTAACAACGTCGGCAATCAGCCCCAGCATTTT. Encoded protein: CAWSNNVGNQPQHF.

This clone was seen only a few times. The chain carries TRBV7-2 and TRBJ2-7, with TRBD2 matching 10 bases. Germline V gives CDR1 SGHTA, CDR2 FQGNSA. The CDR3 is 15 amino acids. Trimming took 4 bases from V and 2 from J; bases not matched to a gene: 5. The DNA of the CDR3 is TGTGCCAGCAGCTCCCAAGCGGGGGGGGCCTACGAGCAGTACTTC. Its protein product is CASSSQAGGAYEQYF. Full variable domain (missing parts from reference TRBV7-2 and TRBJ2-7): GAGVSQSPSNKVTEKGKDVELRCDPISGHTALYWYRQSLGQGLEFLIYFQGNSAPDKSGLPSDRFSAERTGGSVSTLTIQRTQQEDSAVYLCASSSQAGGAYEQYFGPGTRLTVT.